The TCR beta chain described here comes from a study of blood T cells in healthy people across ages. Study-level results: Per-million-T-cell TCR beta diversity fell roughly linearly with age.

Primed by a sample-barcoded 5' primer and a J-beta primer mix, a second PCR proceeded for 7 to 11 cycles. TCRdb passed the 5' RACE reads through MiXCR, listing each CDR3 protein once. This sample has around 1.5 million distinct CDR3 sequences, with approximately 59% found just once. This CDR3 comprises 13 residues. Germline V lookup: CDR1 MDHEN, CDR2 SYDVKM. V was shortened by 4 bases and J by 5 bases, with 12 bases between the two germline ends. This clonotype was found a few times. As yet, its antigen is unknown. The clonotype was recovered from a man between 18 and 29 years old in good health. Sequenced material: blood. V gene TRBV28 combines with J gene TRBJ2-7; D unclear. The CDR3 nucleotides are TGTGCCAGCAGTTCCTTTCCGGGCAACGAGCAGTACTTC. Protein product: CASSSFPGNEQYF.